This T cell receptor beta chain derives from a study of technical replicates of blood from a few donors. The CDR3 covers 17 residues. V was cut by 1 base and J by 2 bases, with 16 bases left in between. CDR1 MDHEN and CDR2 SYDVKM come from the germline V gene. Libraries were prepared by immunoSEQ multiplex PCR; TCRdb keeps only in-frame clonotypes and omits some of them. The sample holds about 88,000 clones, roughly 92% seen once. The specimen sequenced was T cells isolated from PBMCs. The source of this sequence is a human donor in good health. J is TRBJ2-3 and V is TRBV28; D gene uncertain. As DNA, the CDR3 is TGTGCCAGCAGTTTATACCGTCGACATACCCTCACAGATACGCAGTATTTT. Its translation is CASSLYRRHTLTDTQYF.